This T cell receptor beta chain was observed in a study of T cells in Graves' hyperthyroidism and ophthalmopathy (dated by TCRdb to about 2019). The study in broad terms: Peripheral blood was sampled at the time of initial diagnosis, prior to any treatment. To identify distinguishing TCR V-J signatures, a discovery cohort of 95 to 100 patients was used, comprising roughly 45 with Graves' ophthalmopathy and approximately 57 with stable Graves' hyperthyroidism. An independent validation cohort of around 19 hyperthyroidism patients and approximately 15 patients who later progressed to ophthalmopathy tested prospective prediction of ophthalmopathy. For training and testing, the 110 or so patients in the discovery cohort were randomly divided in a 7:3 ratio. The study also compared thyroid tissue and blood T-cell repertoires from about six Graves' hyperthyroidism patients. After blood sampling, hyperthyroidism patients were treated with methimazole at a starting dose of 30 mg daily, and ophthalmopathy patients were treated with high-dose intravenous methylprednisolone. The paper reports TCR Vbeta CDR3 sequencing of roughly 140 peripheral blood samples: approximately 41 ophthalmopathy, fewer than 85 hyperthyroidism and around 17 progressor patients. General conclusions and limits of the study: During validation, the model predicted progression to ophthalmopathy a median of roughly six months ahead of onset, with around 65% sensitivity and 72% to 80% specificity. Most expanded thyroid clonotypes (frequency above 0.001) were also detected in blood, a finding suggesting that blood repertoires may reflect thyroid immune responses. In cross-validation, a model built on a 13 V-J signature told ophthalmopathy apart from stable hyperthyroidism with over 85% sensitivity and around 81% specificity, and in testing the same model reached 80%/75%. Sample size was not statistically predetermined, and blinding of investigators to group allocation was not performed.

The hyperthyroidism patients were between 18 and 65 years old and newly diagnosed, with a disease duration of less than 2 months. Exclusion was applied to patients with uncontrolled infections, other autoimmune diseases, pregnancy or lactation. Clinical symptoms, serum thyroxine and TRAb, thyroid ultrasound, and orbital computed tomography formed the basis for the diagnoses. Blood from progressor patients was drawn when they were first diagnosed with hyperthyroidism, before any ophthalmopathy symptoms appeared. Ficoll-Paque density gradient centrifugation was used to isolate PBMCs from approximately 10 ml of fresh peripheral blood. Patients classed as progressors first received a Graves' hyperthyroidism diagnosis and then went on to develop ophthalmopathy during follow-up. Trizol reagent was used to extract total RNA, and RNA quality was then checked on an Agilent 2100 Bioanalyzer. Amplification of TCR beta CDR3 regions was carried out from RNA transcripts. A first-round RT-PCR of the TCR CDR3 used the HTBI primer set with the Qiagen OneStep RT-PCR kit. The libraries were constructed in a second round of multiplex PCR and then size-selected and purified. Sequencing of the libraries was done on an Illumina HiSeq2000 using paired-end 100 bp reads. The study's processing was this. SOAPnuke was used to process the raw data, with reads discarded if the reads contained adapters or uncalled bases, had a mean Phred below 15, or lacked an exact constant-primer or identifier match. High-quality paired reads were merged with COPE v1.2.5, and unique nucleotide sequences were defined as clonotypes. MiTCR v1.1 was used to align clonotypes to the IMGT TRBV, TRBD and TRBJ reference segments. Only V-J combinations with frequency above 0.0001, covering 99% to 99.2% of repertoires, were analysed. A TCS score was defined as the ratio of F50 (clonal expansion) to E x V (chaos), with BLOSUM62-based TCRdist applied between CDR3 peptides within each V-J. Welch's t-statistics and random forest reduced fewer than 550 V-J features to 13, which were used in a naive Bayes classifier (R e1071). TCRdb reworked the public reads: Q25 trimming with fastp, MiXCR clone assembly, productive beta chains retained. Rows merge per CDR3 protein into single entries with the most common DNA and genes. The V and J calls come from TCRdb's annotation, not from the publication. This sample holds more than 300,000 distinct CDR3 sequences; roughly 17% were observed only once. Around a third of the sample rests with the top ten.

Germline trimming amounts to 6 bases on V and 8 bases on J, with 6 as the count of junction bases outside the gene matches. From the germline V gene, CDR1 is MNHNS and CDR2 is SASEGT. The CDR3 spans 14 residues, from the cysteine through the phenylalanine. The retained sequence is limited to the CDR3, 42 bases, with the frame set at the first base. Ten or more counts support this clonotype. It has no known antigen specificity. No per-base quality is available; no much larger clone lies one base away. The origin of this receptor is a woman in her 30s with Graves' hyperthyroidism that later progressed to Graves' ophthalmopathy. The chain uses TRBV6-1 and TRBJ1-4, and TRBD1 aligns with 10 junction nucleotides. The sample consisted of blood. The CDR3 region: CASSPGTGVEKLFF. The sequence in DNA is TGTGCCAGCAGCCCCGGGACAGGGGTAGAAAAACTGTTTTTT.